This T cell receptor (beta chain) originates from a study of T-cell memory formation after mild COVID-19 (dated by TCRdb to 2020 to 2023). Regarding the complete study: TCR sequence clusters from the two donors were found to be largely donor specific. In two donors, T-cell clones that expanded and contracted after mild COVID-19 were tracked by sequencing TCRalpha and TCRbeta repertoires over time. The cohort was made up of two young adult volunteers, one female and one male, who were previously healthy.

Regarding this clonotype: Its antigen is unknown. No clone much larger than this one lies a single base away; base qualities are absent.

Instrument used: Illumina NovaSeq 6000. cDNA libraries for TCRalpha and TCRbeta were prepared by 5'RACE using constant-segment primers, with sample barcodes and unique molecular identifiers added. RNA was extracted from every sample with Trizol reagent. The libraries were amplified in two PCR steps, and the second step added a second sample barcode and Illumina TruSeq adapters. Sequencing of libraries was performed on an Illumina NovaSeq with 2 x 150 bp paired-end reads. The authors processed their data as follows. Demultiplexing of reads and collapsing into UMI-guided consensus sequences were performed with migec v1.2.7. With mixcr v2.1.11, UMI consensuses were aligned to TRA and TRB V and J templates and assembled into clonotypes. A clonotype was counted as expanded or contracted only when both edgeR and NoisET called the clonotype significant, with the noise models trained on biological replicates. For edgeR calls, the cutoffs were a false discovery rate-adjusted p below 0.01 and a log2 fold-change threshold of 1. As an exploratory analysis of dynamics, max-normalized trajectories of the 1000 most abundant clonotypes were examined by PCA with hierarchical clustering. Each responding clone was given a CD4 or CD8 phenotype based on the CD4+ and CD8+ repertoires, which had been sequenced separately. TCRdb took the public reads, trimmed them with fastp at Q25, ran MiXCR for clone calling and kept in-frame beta chains. Rows with one shared CDR3 protein collapse into an entry with the most common genes and DNA. The V and J calls follow TCRdb's processing rather than the paper's. Here the sample has roughly 450,000 distinct CDR3 sequences; 18% occur a single time. Around 12% of the sample lies in the top ten.

Trimming removed 4 bases from V and 2 bases from J; the gene matches leave 8 bases unexplained. The germline V gene specifies MNHNS as CDR1 and SASEGT as CDR2. The CDR3 covers 15 residues, taking in both the cysteine and the phenylalanine. The sequence is cut down to CDR3 DNA, 45 bases in frame from base 1. Ficoll-Paque density gradient centrifugation was the method used to isolate PBMCs. What the research found in general, with its limitations: Some responding clones were detected in pre-infection memory, which suggested that pre-existing cross-reactive memory T cells had joined the SARS-CoV-2 response. Clones that contracted from day 15 to 85 showed balanced CD4/CD8 phenotypes, whereas a second wave of clones that expanded from day 15 to 37 leaned towards CD4+. Only a couple of mild cases were covered by the study, and larger cohorts that include severe cases with pre-infection samples were considered necessary. The second-wave clones that peaked on day 37 were not confirmed to be SARS-CoV-2 specific. Contracting CD4+ clones were found mainly in CM and EM memory subsets, while CD8+ clones were enriched in EMRA.

The origin of this receptor is an adult woman who had mild COVID-19 (a few samples of this study predate the infection). The sample titles of this study are shuffled in the database, so cell type and time point are left out; the donor was told from shared clones. The chain links TRBV6-1 with TRBJ2-7; 7 bases in between match TRBD1. Sequenced input: PBMCs or a T cell subset sorted from them (not recorded which). DNA sequence: TGTGCCAGCAGTGTCCGACAGGGAGTGACCTACGAGCAGTACTTC. The resulting protein is CASSVRQGVTYEQYF.